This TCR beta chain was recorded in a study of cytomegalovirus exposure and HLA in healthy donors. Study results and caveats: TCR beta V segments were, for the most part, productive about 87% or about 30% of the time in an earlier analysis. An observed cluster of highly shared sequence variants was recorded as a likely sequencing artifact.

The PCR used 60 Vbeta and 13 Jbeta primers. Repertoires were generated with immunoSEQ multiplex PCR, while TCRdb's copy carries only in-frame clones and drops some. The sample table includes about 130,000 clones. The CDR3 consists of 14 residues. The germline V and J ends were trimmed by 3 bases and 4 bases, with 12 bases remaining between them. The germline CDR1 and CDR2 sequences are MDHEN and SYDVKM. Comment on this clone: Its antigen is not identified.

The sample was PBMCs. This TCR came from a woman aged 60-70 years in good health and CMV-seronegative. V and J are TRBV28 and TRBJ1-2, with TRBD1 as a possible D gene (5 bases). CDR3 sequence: CASSLGQGRYGYTF. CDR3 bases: TGTGCCAGCAGTTTGGGGCAGGGTCGCTATGGCTACACCTTC.